The 21 T cell receptor beta chains reported below all come from one sample, sequenced in a study of blood T cell repertoires in COVID-19. This table comes from immunoSEQ multiplex PCR, and its TCRdb copy is limited to in-frame clones, with some not included. The table includes fewer than 80,000 clones, approximately 90% detected once. Sequences were obtained from peripheral blood. Source of these receptors: a human donor in a cohort sampled during active COVID-19.

The V call is TRBV6-5, the J call TRBJ2-1; 7 bases agree with TRBD2. Losses at the gene ends were 8 bases for V and 6 bases for J; bases not matched to a gene: 13. Germline CDR1 reads MNHEY; CDR2 reads SVGAGI. CDR3 length equals 15 residues. Here the CDR3 reads CASRSRTRLVNEQFF. The CDR3 DNA is TGTGCCAGCCGCTCGCGGACTAGACTGGTCAATGAGCAGTTCTTC.

The chain links TRBV20-1 to TRBJ1-5; no firm D call. Looked up from germline, CDR1 is DFQATT and CDR2 is SNEGSKA (reference sequence). Trimming left V 3 bases short and J 1 base short, with 7 bases between. This CDR3 spans 13 amino acids. DNA for the CDR3: TGCAGTGCTAGTCCCGGGAGCAATCAGCCCCAGCATTTT. Its translation: CSASPGSNQPQHF.

The chain recombines TRBV5-4 with TRBJ2-3; TRBD1 matches 9 bases. The CDR3 is 16 amino acids. V trimming: 0 bases; J trimming: 3 bases; junction bases outside the gene matches: 5. Germline CDR1 and CDR2: SGHNT and YYREEE (reference sequence). The CDR3 DNA reads as TGTGCCAGCAGCTTGGGGGGGACAGGGTTAACAGATACGCAGTATTTT. Its protein is CASSLGGTGLTDTQYF.

V gene TRBV4-1 combines with J gene TRBJ2-7, with 7 bases aligning to TRBD2. This CDR3 spans 16 amino acids. V was clipped by 4 bases and J by 4 bases; unmatched bases: 13. Germline lookup yields CDR1 MGHRA and CDR2 YSYEKL. The CDR3: CASSPNTRGSAYEQYF. The CDR3 nucleotides read TGCGCCAGCAGCCCAAACACTCGCGGGAGTGCTTACGAGCAGTACTTC.

This clone came up once. The chain uses TRBV7-9 and TRBJ1-3; tentatively, D is TRBD1 (5 bases). The CDR3 contains 12 residues. Trimming stripped 6 bases from V and 8 bases from J, with 11 bases between. CDR1 is SEHNR, CDR2 FQNEAQ, per germline (reference sequence). In DNA, the CDR3 is TGTGCCAGCAGTCCTACGGGGGACACCATATATTTT. Amino acids: CASSPTGDTIYF.

The chain combines TRBV18 with TRBJ2-7; 7 bases map to TRBD2. Losses at the gene ends were 3 bases for V and 6 bases for J; bases not matched to a gene: 8. CDR1 is KGHSH, CDR2 LQKENI, per germline. The CDR3 consists of 14 residues. CDR3 in DNA: TGTGCCAGCTCACCGTCGGTTACGGGGGGCGAGCAGTACTTC. This encodes CASSPSVTGGEQYF.

The rearrangement uses TRBV5-6 and TRBJ1-3, with 9 bases matching TRBD1. The CDR3 is made up of 17 amino acids. The V and J ends lost 1 base and 0 bases, in that order; junction bases with no gene match: 5. Germline V gives CDR1 SGHDT, CDR2 YYEEEE. The CDR3 sequence is CASSLSWTGASGNTIYF. The CDR3 bases are TGTGCCAGCAGCTTGTCCTGGACAGGGGCCTCTGGAAACACCATATATTTT.

The CDR3 is CASSYRTDSGTQYF. The CDR3, as DNA: TGTGCCAGCAGCTACCGGACAGACTCGGGTACGCAGTATTTT. The chain is built from TRBV7-9 and TRBJ2-3, with D possibly matching TRBD1 (6 bases). CDR1 is SEHNR and CDR2 is FQNEAQ in the germline V gene (reference sequence). There are 14 residues in the CDR3. Deletions cut 4 bases from V and 8 bases from J, with 16 bases between. Full variable domain (rest looked up from reference TRBV7-9 and TRBJ2-3): DTGVSQNPRHKITKRGQNVTFRCDPISEHNRLYWYRQTLGQGPEFLTYFQNEAQLEKSRLLSDRFSAERPKGSFSTLEIQRTEQGDSAMYLCASSYRTDSGTQYFGPGTRLTVL.

The gene calls are TRBV11-3 and TRBJ1-1; D gene ambiguous. The ends were cut back, 4 bases at V and 5 bases at J, with 11 bases in the middle. CDR3 length equals 13 residues. Germline loops: CDR1 SGHNT, CDR2 YENEEA. The CDR3 loop is CASSSRTGTEAFF. DNA for the CDR3: TGTGCCAGCAGCTCTAGGACTGGTACTGAAGCTTTCTTT. Drawing the rest from reference TRBV11-3 and TRBJ1-1, the complete variable domain is EAGVVQSPRYKIIEKKQPVAFWCNPISGHNTLYWYLQNLGQGPELLIRYENEEAVDDSQLPKDRFSAERLKGVDSTLKIQPAELGDSAVYLCASSSRTGTEAFFGQGTRLTVV.

In nucleotides, the CDR3 is TGCGCCAGCAGCGTTACAACAGGGGAGTCGTCCTACGAGCAGTACTTC. Translating it yields CASSVTTGESSYEQYF. This chain joins TRBV5-1 and TRBJ2-7, with TRBD1 matching 7 bases. Germline V lookup: CDR1 SGHRS, CDR2 YFSETQ. J lost 1 base, V lost 4 bases, and 11 bases had no gene match. The CDR3 consists of 16 residues. The full variable domain, in which reference TRBV5-1 and TRBJ2-7 provide the parts outside the CDR3, is KAGVTQTPRYLIKTRGQQVTLSCSPISGHRSVSWYQQTPGQGLQFLFEYFSETQRNKGNFPGRFSGRQFSNSRSEMNVSTLELGDSALYLCASSVTTGESSYEQYFGPGTRLTVT.

The rearrangement joins TRBV3-1 (or the pseudogene TRBV3-2) to TRBJ2-2; D ambiguous. The CDR3 loop spans 13 amino acids. With 2 bases removed from V and 5 bases from J, the gap between germline ends came to 6 bases. Germline V gives CDR1 LGHDT, CDR2 YNNKEL (reference sequence). CDR3 sequence: CASSQPGTGELFF. In DNA form, the CDR3 reads TGTGCCAGCAGCCAACCCGGGACCGGGGAGCTGTTTTTT.

V and J are TRBV7-9 and TRBJ1-2, with 10 nucleotides matching TRBD1. Germline V gene lookup returns CDR1 SEHNR and CDR2 FQNEAQ (reference sequence). The CDR3 sequence is 14 residues long. J was trimmed by 8 bases and V by 1 base; bases with no gene match: 4. Here the CDR3 DNA reads TGTGCCAGCAGCTTAGGGGACAGGGGAAACGGCTACACCTTC. It specifies CASSLGDRGNGYTF. The whole variable domain, remainder taken from reference TRBV7-9 and TRBJ1-2, is DTGVSQNPRHKITKRGQNVTFRCDPISEHNRLYWYRQTLGQGPEFLTYFQNEAQLEKSRLLSDRFSAERPKGSFSTLEIQRTEQGDSAMYLCASSLGDRGNGYTFGSGTRLTVV.

This rearrangement joins TRBV11-2 to TRBJ2-3; weak D call: TRBD1 (6 bases). The CDR3 consists of 15 residues. Trimming shortened V by 2 bases and J by 2 bases, and 11 bases separated the two germline ends. Germline CDR1 is SGHAT and CDR2 is FQNNGV. The CDR3 spells CASSLSAGATDTQYF. DNA for the CDR3: TGTGCCAGCAGCTTAAGCGCAGGGGCCACAGATACGCAGTATTTT.

V gene TRBV27 combines with J gene TRBJ2-3; tentatively, D is TRBD2 (6 bases). With 3 bases removed from V and 2 bases from J, the gap between germline ends came to 15 bases. The CDR3 extends over 16 amino acids. Germline CDR1 is MNHEY and CDR2 is SMNVEV (reference sequence). The CDR3, as DNA: TGTGCCAGCAGTTTTGCGGGGATGCGAAACACAGATACGCAGTATTTT. Its translation: CASSFAGMRNTDTQYF.

The chain joins TRBV7-8 to TRBJ1-1, with a possible D match to TRBD1 (6 bases). The CDR3 loop spans 15 amino acids. V gave up 2 bases and J gave up 6 bases, with 16 bases separating them. Germline V gives CDR1 SGHVS, CDR2 FQNEAQ. The CDR3 region has the DNA TGTGCCAGCAGCTTAAAGGGGGGGGGTGAGTCTGAAGCTTTCTTT. Translating it yields CASSLKGGGESEAFF.

The chain carries TRBV2 and TRBJ2-2; D gene ambiguous. CDR3 length equals 14 residues. From germline, CDR1 is SNHLY and CDR2 FYNNEI. The V and J ends lost 4 bases and 1 base respectively, with 7 bases between them. The CDR3 protein is CASSAGRNTGELFF. Written as DNA, the CDR3 is TGTGCCAGCAGTGCGGGTAGGAACACCGGGGAGCTGTTTTTT.

The chain has TRBV6-1 and TRBJ2-6; TRBD2 matches at 9 bases. This CDR3 is 19 amino acids long. Germline V gives CDR1 MNHNS, CDR2 SASEGT. V was clipped by 4 bases and J by 1 base; unmatched bases: 11. The CDR3: CASSVLSGRLRSGANVLTF. CDR3 DNA sequence: TGTGCCAGCAGTGTCCTAAGCGGGAGGCTAAGGTCTGGGGCCAACGTCCTGACTTTC.

V and J are TRBV4-1 and TRBJ2-3; the match to TRBD2 covers 11 bases. The germline V gene encodes CDR1 MGHRA and CDR2 YSYEKL. The CDR3 runs to 17 residues. J was trimmed by 0 bases and V by 4 bases; bases with no gene match: 6. The CDR3 DNA reads as TGCGCCAGCAGCCGCGGACTAGCGGGTACAAGCACAGATACGCAGTATTTT. Protein: CASSRGLAGTSTDTQYF.

J is TRBJ2-1 and V is TRBV29-1; 11 positions match TRBD1. The CDR3 spans 13 residues. Germline lookup yields CDR1 SQVTM and CDR2 ANQGSEA. Trimming removed 6 bases from V and 6 bases from J; junction bases left unmatched: 4. CDR3 residues: CSVWGQGGNEQFF. The CDR3 region has the DNA TGCAGCGTCTGGGGACAGGGGGGCAATGAGCAGTTCTTC.

This clone has only one observation. The chain links TRBV19 to TRBJ2-6; D uncertain. From germline, CDR1 is LNHDA and CDR2 SQIVND (reference sequence). Trimming shortened V by 7 bases and J by 0 bases, and 10 bases separated the two germline ends. The CDR3 has 15 amino acids. In DNA form, the CDR3 reads TGTGCCAGTAACTTGAGGAGCTCTGGGGCCAACGTCCTGACTTTC. Translation: CASNLRSSGANVLTF. Complete variable domain (other parts from reference TRBV19 and TRBJ2-6): DGGITQSPKYLFRKEGQNVTLSCEQNLNHDAMYWYRQDPGQGLRLIYYSQIVNDFQKGDIAEGYSVSREKKESFPLTVTSAQKNPTAFYLCASNLRSSGANVLTFGAGSRLTVL.

This rearrangement joins TRBV6-6 to TRBJ1-5, with a weak D call TRBD1 (5 bases). Trimming removed 7 bases at V and 0 bases at J, with 10 bases between. The germline V gene has CDR1 MNHNY and CDR2 SVGAGI (reference sequence). CDR3 length equals 14 residues. The CDR3 nucleotides read TGTGCCAGCAACCAGGGAACTAGCAATCAGCCCCAGCATTTT. Amino acid sequence: CASNQGTSNQPQHF.